Presented here are 11 T cell receptor beta chains from one specimen sequenced in a study of OX40 agonist ivuxolimab in advanced cancers. Clones were read by immunoSEQ multiplex PCR, and TCRdb kept only the in-frame ones, dropping some. The sample lists roughly 34,000 clones, about nine tenths seen once, with about 0.87% in the top ten. The sample in question was CD4+ or CD8+ T cells sorted from blood, obtained in a trial of the OX40 agonist ivuxolimab. Receptors were obtained from an adult with an advanced solid tumor such as melanoma, head and neck, liver or kidney cancer.

This clone came up once. The chain couples TRBV29-1 to TRBJ2-3; maybe TRBD1 (6 bases). The CDR3 contains 13 residues. Between the trimmed V and J ends, which lost 4 bases and 3 bases, there was a span of 11 bases. From germline, CDR1 is SQVTM and CDR2 ANQGSEA. The DNA for the CDR3 is TGCAGCGTTGCGTCAGGGGAGACAGATACGCAGTATTTT. Protein: CSVASGETDTQYF.

The chain has TRBV18 and TRBJ1-4; D possibly corresponds to TRBD1 (5 bases). Germline V gene data show CDR1 as KGHSH and CDR2 as LQKENI. The CDR3 has 18 amino acids. Deletions cut 2 bases from V and 0 bases from J, with 16 bases between. The CDR3 nucleotides read TGTGCCAGCTCACCAAGGGGACCGAGGGCCGCAACTAATGAAAAACTGTTTTTT. Translation gives CASSPRGPRAATNEKLFF.

This chain joins TRBV11-2 and TRBJ2-7; 8 nucleotides agree with TRBD2. The CDR3 extends over 19 amino acids. Germline CDR1 SGHAT, CDR2 FQNNGV. The ends lost 5 bases at V and 4 bases at J; junction bases unmatched: 22. The DNA of the CDR3 is TGTGCCAGCAGCCTCCCCCCTGGGGCGGGAGGAGCTCGAGAATACGAGCAGTACTTC. The encoded protein is CASSLPPGAGGAREYEQYF.

V gene TRBV5-1 combines with J gene TRBJ2-3; 8 nucleotides line up with TRBD2. The V and J ends lost 2 bases and 4 bases, in that order; junction bases with no gene match: 12. The germline V gene has CDR1 SGHRS and CDR2 YFSETQ. The CDR3 extends over 17 amino acids. This CDR3 is CASSFRGGGGPPDTQYF. The CDR3 DNA follows: TGCGCCAGCAGCTTCCGGGGTGGCGGGGGGCCTCCAGATACGCAGTATTTT. Variable domain in full (rest from reference TRBV5-1 and TRBJ2-3): KAGVTQTPRYLIKTRGQQVTLSCSPISGHRSVSWYQQTPGQGLQFLFEYFSETQRNKGNFPGRFSGRQFSNSRSEMNVSTLELGDSALYLCASSFRGGGGPPDTQYFGPGTRLTVL.

The rearrangement uses TRBV12-5 and TRBJ2-2; D not resolved. The CDR3 has 13 residues. The germline gives CDR1 LGHNT, CDR2 FRNRAP. V lost 2 bases and J 6 bases, leaving 7 bases between the germline ends. The CDR3 loop reads CASGLKEAGELFF. CDR3 DNA sequence: TGTGCTAGTGGTTTGAAGGAAGCCGGGGAGCTGTTTTTT.

The rearrangement links TRBV25-1 to TRBJ1-1; D is unresolved. The CDR3 is 12 residues long. Germline V gene data show CDR1 as MGHDK and CDR2 as SYGVNS. V lost 5 bases and J 1 base, leaving 5 bases between the germline ends. The CDR3 loop is CASSHGNTEAFF. The DNA for the CDR3 is TGTGCCAGCAGTCACGGGAACACTGAAGCTTTCTTT.

This rearrangement joins TRBV19 to TRBJ1-3; D gene unclear. The CDR3 totals 13 residues. Germline CDR1 reads LNHDA; CDR2 reads SQIVND (reference sequence). The V and J ends lost 7 bases and 2 bases respectively, with 9 bases between them. The CDR3 protein is CASKDGPGNTIYF. In DNA form, the CDR3 reads TGTGCCAGTAAAGACGGCCCTGGAAACACCATATATTTT.

The chain links TRBV7-9 to TRBJ2-7, with a possible D match to TRBD1 (6 bases). The CDR3 loop spans 17 amino acids. Trimming removed 4 bases from V and 0 bases from J, with 19 bases in between. CDR1 is SEHNR, CDR2 FQNEAQ, per germline (reference sequence). For the CDR3, the DNA is TGTGCCAGCAGCTCTCCTAATGACAGGAAAAGCTCCTACGAGCAGTACTTC. Translation: CASSSPNDRKSSYEQYF. Looking up the rest from reference TRBV7-9 and TRBJ2-7 gives the full variable domain: DTGVSQNPRHKITKRGQNVTFRCDPISEHNRLYWYRQTLGQGPEFLTYFQNEAQLEKSRLLSDRFSAERPKGSFSTLEIQRTEQGDSAMYLCASSSPNDRKSSYEQYFGPGTRLTVT.

The rearrangement links TRBV5-1 to TRBJ2-7, with 13 bases fitting TRBD2. With V trimmed by 5 bases and J by 2 bases, 7 bases remained unmatched. This CDR3 has 16 amino acids. Germline V lookup: CDR1 SGHRS, CDR2 YFSETQ. CDR3 sequence reads: CASRPGLAGPPYEQYF. The CDR3 DNA reads TGCGCCAGCAGACCGGGACTAGCGGGACCCCCCTACGAGCAGTACTTC.

The chain combines TRBV19 with TRBJ2-3, with 10 bases that match TRBD2. Germline CDR1 is LNHDA and CDR2 is SQIVND (reference sequence). The CDR3 covers 17 residues. The V and J ends lost 7 bases and 4 bases, in that order; junction bases with no gene match: 14. The CDR3 reads CASTALTSGKDADTQYF. The CDR3 DNA reads as TGTGCCAGTACCGCACTAACTAGCGGGAAGGATGCAGATACGCAGTATTTT.

The rearrangement joins TRBV7-2 to TRBJ2-1, with TRBD1 as a possible D gene (5 bases). The germline V gene has CDR1 SGHTA and CDR2 FQGNSA. Trimming left V 1 base short and J 1 base short, with 11 bases between. The CDR3 runs to 16 residues. CDR3 sequence: CASSLDARQSYNEQFF. Written as DNA, the CDR3 is TGTGCCAGCAGCTTAGATGCGAGACAGTCCTACAATGAGCAGTTCTTC.